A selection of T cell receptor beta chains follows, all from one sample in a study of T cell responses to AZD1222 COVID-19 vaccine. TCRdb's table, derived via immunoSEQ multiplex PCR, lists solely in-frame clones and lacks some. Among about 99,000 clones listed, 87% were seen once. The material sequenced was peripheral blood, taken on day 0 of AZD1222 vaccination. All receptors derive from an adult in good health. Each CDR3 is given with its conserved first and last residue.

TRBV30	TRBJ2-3	CAWSEGLAGITDTQYF
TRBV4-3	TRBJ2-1	CASSQLAGVENEQFF
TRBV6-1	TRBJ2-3	CASSEGAVAGGITDTQYF
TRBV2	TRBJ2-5	CASSWGQGVGETQYF
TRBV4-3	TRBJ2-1	CASSQATMDEQFF
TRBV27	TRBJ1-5	CASSLFQGAYQPQHF
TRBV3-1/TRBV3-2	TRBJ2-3	CASSQNPDTQYF
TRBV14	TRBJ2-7	CASSQRGGRAYEQYF
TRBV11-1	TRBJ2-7	CASSLLGGGSSYEQYF
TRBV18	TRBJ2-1	CASSPGTGTYNEQFF
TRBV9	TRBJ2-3	CASSTTTGGADTQYF
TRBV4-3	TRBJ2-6	CASSHMRGQGNGANVLTF
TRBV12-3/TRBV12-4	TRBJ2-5	CASSFSGLETQYF
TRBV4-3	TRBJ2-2	CASSQDISGIGELFF
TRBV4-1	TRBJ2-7	CASSQDSGLSSYEQYF
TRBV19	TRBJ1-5	CASSVGGGQPQHF
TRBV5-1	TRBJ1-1	CASSYFQGNTEAFF
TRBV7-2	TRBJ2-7	CASSSRGVPREQYF
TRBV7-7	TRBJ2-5	CASSPPTPTGQETQYF
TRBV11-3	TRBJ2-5	CASSNRDPVGTQYF
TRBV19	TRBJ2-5	CASSTGTDQETQYF
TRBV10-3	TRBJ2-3	CAITRASTQYF